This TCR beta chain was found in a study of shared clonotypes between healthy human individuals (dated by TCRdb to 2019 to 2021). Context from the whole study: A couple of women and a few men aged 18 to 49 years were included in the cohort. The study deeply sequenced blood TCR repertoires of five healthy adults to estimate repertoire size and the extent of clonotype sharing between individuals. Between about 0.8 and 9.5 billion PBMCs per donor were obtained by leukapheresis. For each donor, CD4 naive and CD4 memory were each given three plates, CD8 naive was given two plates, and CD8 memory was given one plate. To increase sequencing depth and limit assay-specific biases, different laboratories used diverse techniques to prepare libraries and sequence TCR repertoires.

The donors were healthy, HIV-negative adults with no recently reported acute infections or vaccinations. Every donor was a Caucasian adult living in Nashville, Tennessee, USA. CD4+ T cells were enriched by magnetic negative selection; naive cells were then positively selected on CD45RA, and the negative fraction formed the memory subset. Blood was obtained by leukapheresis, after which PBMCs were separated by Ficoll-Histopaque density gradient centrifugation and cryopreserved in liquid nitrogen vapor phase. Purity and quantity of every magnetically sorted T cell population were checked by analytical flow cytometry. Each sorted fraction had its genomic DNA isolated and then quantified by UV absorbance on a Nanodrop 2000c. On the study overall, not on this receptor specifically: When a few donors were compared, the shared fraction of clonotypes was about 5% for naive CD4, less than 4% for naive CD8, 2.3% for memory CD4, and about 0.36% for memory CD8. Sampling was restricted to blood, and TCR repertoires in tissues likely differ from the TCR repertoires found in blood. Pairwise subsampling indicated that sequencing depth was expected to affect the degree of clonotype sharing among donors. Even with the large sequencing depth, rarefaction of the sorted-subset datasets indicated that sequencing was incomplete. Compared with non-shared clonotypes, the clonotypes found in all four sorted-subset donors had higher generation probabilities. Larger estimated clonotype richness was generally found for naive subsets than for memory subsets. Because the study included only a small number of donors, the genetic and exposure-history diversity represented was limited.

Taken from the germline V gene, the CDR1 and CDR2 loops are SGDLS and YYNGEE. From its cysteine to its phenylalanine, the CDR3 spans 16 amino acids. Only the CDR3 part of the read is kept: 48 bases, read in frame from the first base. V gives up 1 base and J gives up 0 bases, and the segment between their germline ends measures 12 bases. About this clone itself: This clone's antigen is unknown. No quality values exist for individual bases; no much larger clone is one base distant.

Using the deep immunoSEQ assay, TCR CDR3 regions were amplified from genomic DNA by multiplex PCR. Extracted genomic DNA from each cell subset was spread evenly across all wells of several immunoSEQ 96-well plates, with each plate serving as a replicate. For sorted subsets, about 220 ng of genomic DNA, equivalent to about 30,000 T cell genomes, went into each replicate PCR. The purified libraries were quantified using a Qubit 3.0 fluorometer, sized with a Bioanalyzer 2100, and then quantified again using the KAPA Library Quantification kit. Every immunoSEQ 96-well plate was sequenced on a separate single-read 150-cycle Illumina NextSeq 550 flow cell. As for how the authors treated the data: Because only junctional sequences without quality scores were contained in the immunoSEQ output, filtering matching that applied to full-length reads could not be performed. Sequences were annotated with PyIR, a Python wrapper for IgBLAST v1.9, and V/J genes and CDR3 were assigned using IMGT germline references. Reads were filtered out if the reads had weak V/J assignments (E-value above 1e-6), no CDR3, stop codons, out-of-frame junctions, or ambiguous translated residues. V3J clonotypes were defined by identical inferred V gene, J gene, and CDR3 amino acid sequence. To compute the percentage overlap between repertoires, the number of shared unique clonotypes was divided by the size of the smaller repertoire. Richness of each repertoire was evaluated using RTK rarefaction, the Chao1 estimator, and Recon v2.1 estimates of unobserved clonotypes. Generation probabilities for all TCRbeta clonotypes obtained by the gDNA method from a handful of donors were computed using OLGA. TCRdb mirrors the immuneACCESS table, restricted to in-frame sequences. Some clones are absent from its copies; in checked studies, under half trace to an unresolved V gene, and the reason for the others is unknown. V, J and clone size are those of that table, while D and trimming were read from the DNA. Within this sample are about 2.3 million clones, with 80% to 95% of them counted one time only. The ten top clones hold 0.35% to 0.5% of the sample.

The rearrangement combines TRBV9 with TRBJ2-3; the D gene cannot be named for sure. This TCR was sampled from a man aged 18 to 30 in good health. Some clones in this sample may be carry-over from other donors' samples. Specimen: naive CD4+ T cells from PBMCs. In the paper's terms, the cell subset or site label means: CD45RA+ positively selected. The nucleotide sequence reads TGTGCCAGCAGCGTAAGCCCCGTTATTAGCACAGATACGCAGTATTTT. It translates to CASSVSPVISTDTQYF.